Below, 14 T cell receptor beta chains from the same sample are listed, as sequenced in a study of OX40 agonist ivuxolimab in advanced cancers. Data came from immunoSEQ multiplex PCR; TCRdb stores just in-frame clones and leaves some out. The sample has over 40,000 clones; roughly nine tenths are singletons. The source material was CD4+ or CD8+ T cells sorted from blood, sampled in a trial of the OX40 agonist ivuxolimab. These receptors all come from an adult with an advanced solid tumor such as melanoma, head and neck, liver or kidney cancer.

This CDR3 reads CASSEQGRGYTF. CDR3 nucleotides: TGTGCCAGCAGTGAACAGGGGCGAGGCTACACCTTC. The chain combines TRBV6-1 with TRBJ1-2; TRBD1 might be the D (6 bases). Germline V gene sequence: CDR1 MNHNS, CDR2 SASEGT. The length of the CDR3 is 12 residues. Trimming took off 2 bases at V and 8 bases at J, with 9 bases between the two ends.

The J gene is TRBJ2-1, the V gene TRBV18; TRBD1 matches at 10 bases. There are 16 residues in the CDR3. Germline loops: CDR1 KGHSH, CDR2 LQKENI. Trimming took 4 bases from V and 9 from J; bases not matched to a gene: 12. CDR3 DNA: TGTGCCAGCTCACGTATTGCCGGGACAGGGGAGGCTGAGCAGTTCTTC. Residues: CASSRIAGTGEAEQFF. Variable domain in full (rest from reference TRBV18 and TRBJ2-1): NAGVMQNPRHLVRRRGQEARLRCSPMKGHSHVYWYRQLPEEGLKFMVYLQKENIIDESGMPKERFSAEFPKEGPSILRIQQVVRGDSAAYFCASSRIAGTGEAEQFFGPGTRLTVL.

The chain couples TRBV28 to TRBJ2-1, with 8 bases matching TRBD2. This CDR3 has 16 amino acids. CDR1 is MDHEN, CDR2 SYDVKM, per germline. Trimming took 4 bases from V and 1 from J; bases not matched to a gene: 6. In nucleotides, the CDR3 is TGTGCCAGCAGTTCGCTACTAGCGGATTCCTACAATGAGCAGTTCTTC. Its translation: CASSSLLADSYNEQFF. The entire variable domain, with the rest obtained from reference TRBV28 and TRBJ2-1, is as follows: DVKVTQSSRYLVKRTGEKVFLECVQDMDHENMFWYRQDPGLGLRLIYFSYDVKMKEKGDIPEGYSVSREKKERFSLILESASTNQTSMYLCASSSLLADSYNEQFFGPGTRLTVL.

The chain joins TRBV18 to TRBJ1-2; weak D call: TRBD1 (5 bases). Trimming pared 2 bases from V and 3 bases from J, leaving 7 bases between. CDR3 length: 13 amino acids. Germline CDR1 is KGHSH and CDR2 is LQKENI. The CDR3 sequence is CASSPGADYGYTF. For the CDR3, the DNA is TGTGCCAGCTCACCAGGGGCAGACTATGGCTACACCTTC.

The chain is built from TRBV5-1 and TRBJ1-5; 9 bases map to TRBD1. The J segment lost 5 bases and the V segment lost 5 bases, leaving 8 bases of the junction unmatched. The germline V gene has CDR1 SGHRS and CDR2 YFSETQ. This CDR3 has 15 residues. The CDR3 nucleotides read TGCGCCAGCAGACGGACAGGGGACGAAGATCAGCCCCAGCATTTT. It is translated as CASRRTGDEDQPQHF.

The chain couples TRBV7-2 to TRBJ2-4, with a weak D call TRBD1 (5 bases). Germline assignment: CDR1 SGHTA and CDR2 FQGNSA. This CDR3 contains 19 residues. V was pared by 1 base and J by 0 bases, with 19 bases between. The CDR3 DNA sequence: TGTGCCAGCAGCTTAGTAGTGGACACAATAGTCCTAGCCAAAAACATTCAGTACTTC. Translating gives CASSLVVDTIVLAKNIQYF.

This clone was counted only a few times. The chain couples TRBV27 to TRBJ1-5; D unclear. Deletions cut 7 bases from V and 0 bases from J, with 10 bases between. There are 14 residues in the CDR3. Germline loops: CDR1 MNHEY, CDR2 SMNVEV (reference sequence). CDR3 region: CASTRRGSNQPQHF. The CDR3 region has the DNA TGTGCCAGCACTAGGCGGGGTAGCAATCAGCCCCAGCATTTT.

The V call is TRBV6-5, the J call TRBJ1-3; 8 positions agree with TRBD1. Germline trimming cut 7 bases from V and 2 bases from J; bases unmatched to any gene: 7. This CDR3 comprises 15 residues. Germline V gene lookup returns CDR1 MNHEY and CDR2 SVGAGI. The CDR3: CASTWTGNTGNTIYF. In DNA, the CDR3 is TGTGCCAGCACCTGGACAGGGAACACTGGAAACACCATATATTTT.

The chain employs TRBV4-1 and TRBJ2-2, with a possible D match to TRBD1 (6 bases). The V end was cut by 2 bases, the J end by 6 bases, with 10 bases between. The CDR3 extends over 14 amino acids. Germline lookup yields CDR1 MGHRA and CDR2 YSYEKL. CDR3 in DNA: TGCGCCAGCAGCCAACGAGGGGGTTCCGGGGAGCTGTTTTTT. Amino acids: CASSQRGGSGELFF.

V and J are TRBV5-4 and TRBJ2-5, with D possibly called TRBD1 or TRBD2 (6 bases each). The length of the CDR3 is 15 residues. The germline V gene has CDR1 SGHNT and CDR2 YYREEE (reference sequence). The V end was cut by 4 bases, the J end by 4 bases, with 17 bases between. CDR3 residues: CASSRSGGPRETQYF. For the CDR3, the DNA is TGTGCCAGCAGCCGTTCCGGGGGCCCCAGAGAGACCCAGTACTTC.

J is TRBJ2-2 and V is TRBV7-8, with TRBD2 matching 13 bases. CDR3 length equals 16 residues. Germline trimming cut 5 bases from V and 5 bases from J; bases unmatched to any gene: 5. Germline CDR1 SGHVS, CDR2 FQNEAQ. The CDR3 DNA reads TGTGCCAGCAGCATGACTAGCGGGAGGCGGACCGGGGAGCTGTTTTTT. Encoded protein: CASSMTSGRRTGELFF.

This chain joins TRBV4-2 and TRBJ2-5; 8 nucleotides agree with TRBD1. Germline CDR1 is LGHNA and CDR2 is YNFKEQ. The J segment lost 5 bases and the V segment lost 0 bases, leaving 17 bases of the junction unmatched. The CDR3 extends over 19 amino acids. CDR3 sequence (DNA): TGTGCCAGCAGCCAAGACTTCCACCTCGGACAGGGAAGTGTGGAGACCCAGTACTTC. Translating gives CASSQDFHLGQGSVETQYF.

In its sample, this clone was seen once. The same CDR3 can be traced to other DNA sequences in this sample. The J gene is TRBJ2-7, the V gene TRBV5-6; D remains ambiguous. This CDR3 contains 13 residues. Germline V gene sequence: CDR1 SGHDT, CDR2 YYEEEE. Trimming cost V 4 bases and J 5 bases, with 13 bases left between them. The CDR3: CASSHPTLDEQYF. The CDR3 coding sequence is TGTGCCAGCAGCCATCCGACCCTGGACGAGCAGTACTTC.

Points on this clone: Other DNA sequences in this sample translate to the same CDR3. The gene calls are TRBV27 and TRBJ2-7; the D is unclear. V lost 0 bases and J lost 3, with 9 bases in between. CDR3 length equals 14 residues. CDR1 is MNHEY, CDR2 SMNVEV, per germline (reference sequence). Here the CDR3 reads CASSLSTASYEQYF. CDR3 nucleotides: TGTGCCAGCAGTTTATCGACGGCTAGCTACGAGCAGTACTTC.